The 25 T cell receptor beta chains presented below share a single source sample, sequenced in a study of shared clonotypes between healthy human individuals (dated by TCRdb to about 2020). Library preparation used the immunoSEQ multiplex PCR assay. TCRdb took over this immuneACCESS table, retaining in-frame rearrangements with V and J assigned. Such tables are incomplete; in checked studies, under half of the missing clones stem from an unresolved V gene, and the remainder is unexplained. Counted in this sample were around 500,000 clones; approximately 79% of them appeared once. The biggest ten clones account for approximately 12% of the sample. Material for sequencing was PBMCs. The origin of the receptors is a woman between 35 and 50 years old in good health. Some clones in this sample may be carry-over from other donors' samples.

The genes are TRBV5-6 and TRBJ2-2, with 7 positions matching TRBD1. The germline V gene encodes CDR1 SGHDT and CDR2 YYEEEE. The CDR3 contains 16 residues. J lost 3 bases, V lost 4 bases, and 9 bases had no gene match. The CDR3 sequence: CASSPETGWDTGELFF. CDR3 DNA: TGTGCCAGCAGCCCAGAGACAGGGTGGGACACCGGGGAGCTGTTTTTT.

V gene TRBV28 combines with J gene TRBJ1-3; D is undetermined. Germline CDR1 MDHEN, CDR2 SYDVKM. The V end lost 2 bases, the J end lost 4 bases, and 15 bases lay between the germline ends. The CDR3 length is 16 residues. DNA for the CDR3: TGTGCCAGCAGTTTAGTTTCGGGAGCCCCAGGAAACACCATATATTTT. It yields the protein CASSLVSGAPGNTIYF.

The rearrangement links TRBV9 to TRBJ2-1; 9 nucleotides agree with TRBD2. The V segment lost 4 bases and the J segment 4 bases; nucleotides outside the gene matches: 9. This CDR3 has 16 residues. Germline V gives CDR1 SGDLS, CDR2 YYNGEE. Here the CDR3 DNA reads TGTGCCAGCAGCACAGGACTAGCGCCCCATTACAATGAGCAGTTCTTC. This translates into CASSTGLAPHYNEQFF.

This clone was counted once. The J gene is TRBJ1-3, the V gene TRBV19; 7 bases line up with TRBD1. The ends lost 6 bases at V and 1 base at J; junction bases unmatched: 9. This CDR3 comprises 16 residues. CDR1 LNHDA and CDR2 SQIVND come from the germline V gene (reference sequence). The chain's CDR3 is CASSSRTGSSGNTIYF. DNA for the CDR3: TGTGCCAGTAGCTCTAGGACAGGTTCGTCTGGAAACACCATATATTTT.

This chain links TRBV27 with TRBJ2-1, with 8 bases aligning to TRBD1. The junction had 4 bases not matched to a gene; V was cut back by 3 bases and J by 15 bases. The CDR3 runs to 11 residues. Per germline, CDR1 MNHEY and CDR2 SMNVEV (reference sequence). The CDR3 coding sequence is TGTGCCAGCAGTTTCGGACAGGGTCGGTTCTTC. As protein: CASSFGQGRFF.

This rearrangement joins TRBV19 to TRBJ2-2, with D possibly TRBD2 on 5 matching bases. CDR3 length: 14 residues. V was clipped by 5 bases and J by 11 bases, with 18 bases between them. From germline, CDR1 is LNHDA and CDR2 SQIVND (reference sequence). Here the CDR3 reads CASSAGGRPGELFF. The CDR3 coding sequence is TGTGCCAGTAGTGCGGGTGGCAGACCGGGAGAGCTGTTTTTT.

This clone showed up just once. DNA for the CDR3: TGCAGCGGGAAGCGGGACAGGGATTACAATGAGCAGTTCTTC. Amino acid sequence: CSGKRDRDYNEQFF. The J gene is TRBJ2-1, the V gene TRBV29-1, with 9 nucleotides matching TRBD1. Germline CDR1 is SQVTM and CDR2 is ANQGSEA. The CDR3 loop spans 14 amino acids. V lost 7 bases to trimming and J lost 4 bases; unmatched junction nucleotides: 8.

The chain recombines TRBV7-3 with TRBJ2-1; D possibly uses TRBD1 or TRBD2 (6 bases each). The germline V gene encodes CDR1 SGHTA and CDR2 FQGTGA. With 2 bases removed from V and 2 bases from J, the gap between germline ends came to 13 bases. The CDR3 totals 16 residues. The DNA for the CDR3 is TGTGCCAGCAGCTTACATGGGGGGCAGGCCTACAATGAGCAGTTCTTC. Translating it yields CASSLHGGQAYNEQFF.

This clone turned up a few times. A read error is possible here, since a much larger clone lies one base away. The chain is built from TRBV28 and TRBJ2-7, with D unclear. Germline V gene sequence: CDR1 MDHEN, CDR2 SYDVKM. V was clipped by 1 base and J by 3 bases, with 1 base between them. The CDR3 runs 11 residues. CDR3 loop: CASSLFYEQYF. CDR3 DNA: TGTGCCAGCAGTTTATTCTACGAGCAGTACTTC.

This CDR3 reads CASTPPGGAEGYTF. CDR3 in DNA: TGTGCCAGCACCCCTCCGGGGGGGGCTGAAGGCTACACCTTC. The V and J genes are TRBV28 and TRBJ1-2; D might be TRBD1 (6 bases). The CDR3 contains 14 residues. Trimming stripped 7 bases from V and 8 bases from J, with 20 bases between. Germline assignment: CDR1 MDHEN and CDR2 SYDVKM.

This clone has only a few counts. A read error is the likely source, as a far larger clone sits one nucleotide away. CDR3 nucleotide sequence: TGTGCCTGGAGTGTACGGTGGGAGGGCTTCTACGAGCAGTACTTC. The encoded protein is CAWSVRWEGFYEQYF. The chain carries TRBV30 and TRBJ2-7; 7 nucleotides align to TRBD2. The CDR3 sequence is 15 residues long. Germline lookup yields CDR1 GTSNPN and CDR2 SVGIG (reference sequence). The trim removed 0 bases at V and 3 bases at J, leaving 8 bases unmatched.

Concerning this clone: Within the sample, other DNA sequences also encode this same CDR3. This chain connects TRBV7-2 to TRBJ2-1, with TRBD2 matching 10 bases. V lost 4 bases and J lost 4; bases outside the gene matches: 4. The length of the CDR3 is 15 residues. Germline V gene lookup returns CDR1 SGHTA and CDR2 FQGNSA. The CDR3 is CASSSRTSGYNEQFF. The CDR3 DNA reads TGTGCCAGCAGCTCGCGGACTAGCGGTTACAATGAGCAGTTCTTC.

About this clone: At the DNA level, this CDR3 is encoded by other sequences in the same sample as well. V gene TRBV19 combines with J gene TRBJ2-5, with 7 bases that match TRBD1. The V gene end was trimmed by 4 bases and the J gene end by 3 bases; junction bases not matched to a gene: 2. The CDR3 has 13 amino acids. CDR1 is LNHDA, CDR2 SQIVND, per germline (reference sequence). Here the CDR3 reads CASSTDREETQYF. As DNA, the CDR3 is TGTGCCAGTAGTACTGACAGGGAAGAGACCCAGTACTTC.

V usage is TRBV2 and J usage is TRBJ2-7, with 9 bases that match TRBD1. J gave up 7 bases and V 1 base, and 8 bases lay outside the gene matches. The CDR3 contains 15 residues. Germline V gene sequence: CDR1 SNHLY, CDR2 FYNNEI. The CDR3 DNA follows: TGTGCCAGCAGTGAAGTTGGTGGGACAGGGTCGGAGCAGTACTTC. Translation: CASSEVGGTGSEQYF.

The gene calls are TRBV30 and TRBJ2-7; a possible D gene is TRBD1 (5 bases). CDR1 and CDR2 (germline): GTSNPN, SVGIG (reference sequence). Trimming shortened V by 8 bases and J by 3 bases, and 11 bases separated the two germline ends. CDR3 size: 11 residues. The CDR3 DNA reads as TGTGCCCACGGAAGGGGCTACGAGCAGTACTTC. Its translation is CAHGRGYEQYF.

This clone appeared once. This chain links TRBV15 with TRBJ2-5; 14 bases line up with TRBD2. The CDR3 is made up of 16 amino acids. The germline CDR1 and CDR2 sequences are LNHNV and YYDKDF (reference sequence). Trimming at V came to 4 bases and at J to 4 bases, leaving 5 bases not matched to a gene. The CDR3 loop reads CATSNPTSGRVETQYF. CDR3 bases: TGTGCCACCAGCAACCCGACTAGCGGGAGGGTAGAGACCCAGTACTTC.

With regard to this clone: Within the sample, other DNA sequences also encode this same CDR3. The CDR3 sequence: CASSLGGSTDTQYF. The DNA of the CDR3 is TGCGCCAGCAGCTTGGGGGGCAGCACAGATACGCAGTATTTT. The chain is built from TRBV5-1 and TRBJ2-3; a possible D gene is TRBD1 (5 bases). Trimming left V 0 bases short and J 0 bases short, with 5 bases between. Germline CDR1 and CDR2: SGHRS and YFSETQ. This CDR3 is 14 amino acids long.

The CDR3 DNA follows: TGTGCCAGCAGCTCTAGGGCCGCCACTGAAGCTTTCTTT. The encoded protein is CASSSRAATEAFF. The chain links TRBV7-2 to TRBJ1-1; D not resolved. From germline, CDR1 is SGHTA and CDR2 FQGNSA. The CDR3 sequence is 13 residues long. Trimming took 4 bases from V and 4 from J, leaving 10 bases between them.

This chain links TRBV13 with TRBJ1-4; D possibly corresponds to TRBD1 (5 bases). The CDR3 is 15 amino acids. The germline V gene has CDR1 PRHDT and CDR2 FYEKMQ (reference sequence). Trimming cost V 8 bases and J 2 bases, with 15 bases left between them. Here the CDR3 DNA reads TGTGCCAGCGGGGCGGGATGGTCGACTAATGAAAAACTGTTTTTT. Translating gives CASGAGWSTNEKLFF.

V usage is TRBV29-1 and J usage is TRBJ2-5, with 7 bases identical to TRBD1. From germline, CDR1 is SQVTM and CDR2 ANQGSEA. CDR3 length equals 14 residues. V lost 4 bases, J lost 5 bases, and 10 bases stayed unmatched. The CDR3 sequence is CSVVRGGQRETQYF. The CDR3 nucleotides are TGCAGCGTTGTACGAGGGGGCCAGCGCGAGACCCAGTACTTC.

V gene TRBV18 combines with J gene TRBJ1-3; D call uncertain. This CDR3 has 15 residues. V was cut by 2 bases and J by 0 bases, with 8 bases left in between. CDR1 and CDR2 (germline): KGHSH, LQKENI. CDR3: CASSPSTDSGNTIYF. The CDR3 bases are TGTGCCAGCTCACCATCGACGGACTCTGGAAACACCATATATTTT.

This clone has just a few counts. The gene calls are TRBV21-1 and TRBJ2-7; TRBD2, the D gene given by the table, was not confirmed from the DNA. TRBV21-1 is given as a pseudogene. The CDR3 runs 15 residues. The CDR3 DNA reads TGTGCCAGCAGCTATGAGGGGCGGGAGAGCTACGAGCAGTACTTC. Translated: CASSYEGRESYEQYF.

The chain couples TRBV13 to TRBJ2-5; 8 nucleotides align to TRBD2. The CDR3 has 13 amino acids. With 6 bases clipped from V and 12 bases from J, the junction kept 12 bases outside the gene matches. The germline CDR1 and CDR2 sequences are PRHDT and FYEKMQ (reference sequence). For the CDR3, the DNA is TGTGCCAGCAGTTCCCGGGGGGGGAGTCATAAGTACTTC. It is translated as CASSSRGGSHKYF.

The V and J genes are TRBV6-6 and TRBJ2-3; 10 bases map to TRBD2. Trimming cost V 5 bases and J 5 bases; bases outside gene matches: 7. The germline CDR1 and CDR2 sequences are MNHNY and SVGAGI (reference sequence). The CDR3 runs 15 residues. The CDR3 coding sequence is TGTGCCAGCAGTAGGACTAGCGGTCCGGGAGATACGCAGTATTTT. This gives the protein CASSRTSGPGDTQYF.

The chain joins TRBV5-1 to TRBJ2-7; TRBD2 aligns across 8 bases. Germline V gene data show CDR1 as SGHRS and CDR2 as YFSETQ. Losses at the gene ends were 6 bases for V and 9 bases for J; bases not matched to a gene: 5. This CDR3 is 11 amino acids long. For the CDR3, the DNA is TGCGCCAGCACCTCGGGGGGGGTGCAGTACTTC. Its translation is CASTSGGVQYF.